This T cell receptor beta chain was found in a study of beta chain features in type 1 diabetes. The whole isolated RNA underwent reverse transcription, so sequencing captured expressed TCRB transcripts. Method: immunoSEQ multiplex PCR; TCRdb's copy keeps in-frame clones and lacks some. This table holds a few hundred thousand clones, approximately 24% found once. Germline CDR1 GTSNPN, CDR2 SVGIG (reference sequence). This CDR3 has 14 amino acids. V lost 2 bases, J lost 5 bases, and 13 bases lay in between. With respect to this clone: Its antigen is not known.

Study outcomes and limitations: Moderately but significantly shorter TCRB CDR3s were found in Type 1 diabetes patients in all four CD4+ subsets.

The V gene is TRBV30, the J gene TRBJ1-5; a weak D match, TRBD1 (5 bases). The sequencing input was naive CD4+ T cells from blood. This receptor was taken from a woman in her twenties or thirties with type 1 diabetes. Written as DNA, the CDR3 is TGTGCCTGGAGTTTGGGTACAGGATATCAGCCCCAGCATTTT. It specifies CAWSLGTGYQPQHF.